A single sample gave rise to the 21 T cell receptor beta chains below, sequenced in a study of molecular identifiers for immune sequencing clone quantification. TCRdb passed the PCR reads through MiXCR, listing each CDR3 protein once. The table records about 70,000 distinct CDR3 sequences, around 18% of them present only once. Sequencing was performed on naive CD8+ T cells from blood, with Jurkat cell RNA spiked in. Subset noted: FACS-sorted CD8+CD4-CCR7+CD45RA+ naive T cells. The receptor source for this set is a human donor in good health. Some libraries in this study had Jurkat cell RNA spiked in.

A few counts support this clonotype. The chain carries TRBV7-9 and TRBJ2-7; no reliable D call. Germline loops: CDR1 SEHNR, CDR2 FQNEAQ (reference sequence). The V end was cut by 1 base, the J end by 2 bases, with 9 bases between. The CDR3 totals 14 residues. CDR3 sequence reads: CASSLGTPTYEQYF. CDR3 DNA: TGTGCCAGCAGCTTAGGGACGCCGACCTACGAGCAGTACTTC.

This clonotype was picked up a small number of times. The chain recombines TRBV5-1 with TRBJ2-7, with D perhaps being TRBD1 or TRBD2 (5 bases each). Trimming left V 2 bases short and J 1 base short, with 13 bases between. This CDR3 is 15 amino acids long. The V gene's germline CDR1 is SGHRS and CDR2 YFSETQ. CDR3 sequence (DNA): TGCGCCAGCAGCTTAGGGACCACAATATCCTACGAGCAGTACTTC. Protein: CASSLGTTISYEQYF. Drawing the rest from reference TRBV5-1 and TRBJ2-7, the complete variable domain is KAGVTQTPRYLIKTRGQQVTLSCSPISGHRSVSWYQQTPGQGLQFLFEYFSETQRNKGNFPGRFSGRQFSNSRSEMNVSTLELGDSALYLCASSLGTTISYEQYFGPGTRLTVT.

On this clonotype itself: A read error may be the cause here, since a much bigger clone is one base away. J is TRBJ2-7 and V is TRBV3-1; D ambiguous. The CDR3 sequence is 11 residues long. CDR1 and CDR2 (germline): LGHDT, YNNKEL (reference sequence). The germline V and J ends were trimmed by 3 bases and 8 bases, with 8 bases remaining between them. CDR3 DNA sequence: TGTGCCAGCAGCCAGATTTACAAGCAGTACTTC. This sequence encodes CASSQIYKQYF.

This clonotype was recorded many times. This sequence joins TRBV10-3 and TRBJ1-3; D gene ambiguous. CDR3 length equals 18 residues. CDR1 and CDR2 (germline): ENHRY, SYGVKD. Trimming took off 3 bases at V and 0 bases at J, with 18 bases between the two ends. CDR3 protein: CAISEPTDTTSSGNTIYF. CDR3 bases: TGTGCCATCAGTGAACCAACCGACACAACGAGCTCTGGAAACACCATATATTTT.

For this clonotype: Relative to the germline gene, one junction end is altered; a read error may explain this. The chain employs TRBV28 and TRBJ2-1, with a possible D match to TRBD1 (6 bases). CDR3 size: 14 residues. Germline CDR1 MDHEN, CDR2 SYDVKM. The CDR3 DNA reads TGTGCCATATCGAGGGGGAGAGCCTACAGTGAGCAGTTCTTC. Translating gives CAISRGRAYSEQFF.

This clonotype was observed many times. The genes are TRBV24-1 and TRBJ2-6, with 11 nucleotides matching TRBD1. Germline V gene data show CDR1 as KGHDR and CDR2 as SFDVKD. This CDR3 is built from 19 residues. V gave up 2 bases and J gave up 4 bases; unmatched junction bases: 9. The CDR3 reads CATSDSKGQGGKGANVLTF. CDR3 in DNA: TGTGCCACCAGTGATTCAAAGGGACAGGGGGGGAAAGGGGCCAACGTCCTGACTTTC.

To note about this clonotype: No conserved phenylalanine or tryptophan ends this CDR3, so it is likely a read error. V and J are TRBV7-2 and TRBJ2-7; 9 bases agree with TRBD1. Germline CDR1 and CDR2: SGHTA and FQGNSA. This CDR3 has 15 residues. The ends lost 4 bases at V and 8 bases at J; junction bases unmatched: 12. As DNA, the CDR3 is TGTGCCAGCAGCTCTCCCGGGACAGGGTACAACAAGCAGTACCTC. It codes for CASSSPGTGYNKQYL.

Comments on this clonotype: A much larger clonotype is one base distant, so this may be a read error. V usage is TRBV14 and J usage is TRBJ2-7; 14 bases fit TRBD2. The CDR3 totals 15 residues. Germline V gene data show CDR1 as SGHDN and CDR2 as FVKESK. With V trimmed by 1 base and J by 8 bases, 4 bases remained unmatched. CDR3 in DNA: TGTGCCAGCAGCCAAGGCGGGACTAGCGGGAGCAAGCAGTACTTC. Translating it yields CASSQGGTSGSKQYF.

This clonotype was seen a handful of times. This chain links TRBV5-4 with TRBJ2-5, with D hard to call. The germline V gene encodes CDR1 SGHNT and CDR2 YYREEE (reference sequence). CDR3 length: 17 amino acids. The V and J ends lost 5 bases and 2 bases respectively, with 22 bases between them. CDR3 amino acids: CASRRSPRMSVQETQYF. The DNA for the CDR3 is TGTGCCAGCAGACGGTCGCCCAGGATGTCGGTACAAGAGACCCAGTACTTC. Full variable domain (remainder filled in from reference TRBV5-4 and TRBJ2-5): ETGVTQSPTHLIKTRGQQVTLRCSSQSGHNTVSWYQQALGQGPQFIFQYYREEENGRGNFPPRFSGLQFPNYSSELNVNALELDDSALYLCASRRSPRMSVQETQYFGPGTRLLVL.

A note on this clonotype: Since a much larger clone is just one base distant, this may be a read error. CDR3 nucleotides: TGCGCCAGCAGTGAGGCGACTAGCGTGAGGTGGCTTGCAGATACGCAGTATTTT. Its protein product is CASSEATSVRWLADTQYF. J is TRBJ2-3 and V is TRBV10-1; 8 nucleotides agree with TRBD2. The CDR3 length is 18 residues. Germline trimming cut 2 bases from V and 4 bases from J; bases unmatched to any gene: 14. CDR1 WNHNN and CDR2 SYGVQD come from the germline V gene (reference sequence).

This clonotype was observed at least ten times. The chain combines TRBV28 with TRBJ1-2, with D unresolved. Trimming took off 1 base at V and 3 bases at J, with 12 bases between the two ends. The CDR3 extends over 15 amino acids. The germline gives CDR1 MDHEN, CDR2 SYDVKM. The CDR3 region is CASSLSSWGDYGYTF. The CDR3 region has the DNA TGTGCCAGCAGTTTATCGAGTTGGGGTGACTATGGCTACACCTTC.

In regard to this clonotype: A read error may produce the germline difference seen at one junction end. The rearrangement joins TRBV27 to TRBJ2-1; no clear D. The germline CDR1 and CDR2 sequences are MNHEY and SMNVEV (reference sequence). There are 16 residues in the CDR3. The DNA for the CDR3 is TGTGCCAGCAGTTTACCCGGGCTAAGCTCCTACAATGGGCAGTTCTTC. It is translated as CASSLPGLSSYNGQFF.

This clonotype was picked up a small number of times. The chain is built from TRBV12-3 or TRBV12-4 and TRBJ2-3, with 10 bases that match TRBD2. The junction had 8 bases not matched to a gene; V was cut back by 11 bases and J by 6 bases. This CDR3 is built from 13 residues. In DNA, the CDR3 is TGTGCCTGCGAGCGGGAGGGAGGGGATACGCAGTATTTT. This encodes CACEREGGDTQYF.

This clonotype was counted many times. The chain carries TRBV15 and TRBJ2-5; a possible D gene is TRBD1 (6 bases). This CDR3 has 17 amino acids. V was cut by 2 bases and J by 0 bases, with 16 bases left in between. Germline V gives CDR1 LNHNV, CDR2 YYDKDF (reference sequence). In DNA form, the CDR3 reads TGTGCCACCAGCAGAACCCCAGGGGTGGGGTACCAAGAGACCCAGTACTTC. Protein product: CATSRTPGVGYQETQYF.

The table lists this clonotype with many counts. The V call is TRBV6-2 or TRBV6-3, the J call TRBJ2-2, with TRBD2 matching 10 bases. V lost 0 bases and J lost 3; bases outside the gene matches: 13. Germline CDR1 MNHEY, CDR2 SVGEGT. CDR3 length: 20 amino acids. This chain's CDR3 is CASSYSVLAGEATDTGELFF. The CDR3, as DNA: TGTGCCAGCAGTTACTCGGTTCTAGCGGGAGAGGCAACGGACACCGGGGAGCTGTTTTTT.

This clonotype has at least ten counts. This sequence joins TRBV6-6 and TRBJ1-5; no clear D gene. Germline V gene lookup returns CDR1 MNHNY and CDR2 SVGAGI (reference sequence). This CDR3 is 13 amino acids long. V lost 8 bases and J 4 bases, leaving 12 bases between the germline ends. The CDR3 loop is CASGSPGNQPQHF. CDR3 coding DNA: TGTGCCAGCGGTTCCCCCGGGAATCAGCCCCAGCATTTT.

This clonotype was counted between two and nine times. Possible read error: a much larger clone is one base away. The chain has TRBV29-1 and TRBJ2-3, with D maybe TRBD2 (5 bases). The V end lost 4 bases, the J end lost 2 bases, and 13 bases lay between the germline ends. The CDR3 runs 14 residues. Germline V gene lookup returns CDR1 SQVTM and CDR2 ANQGSEA. The CDR3: CSVGPADLTDTQYF. As DNA, the CDR3 is TGCAGCGTTGGACCAGCGGATCTCACAGATACGCAGTATTTT.

This clonotype was counted many times. V usage is TRBV20-1 and J usage is TRBJ1-5; D ambiguous. The germline V gene encodes CDR1 DFQATT and CDR2 SNEGSKA (reference sequence). Trimming took off 0 bases at V and 8 bases at J, with 14 bases between the two ends. This CDR3 has 14 residues. This CDR3 reads CSARDQTGVEPQHF. The CDR3, as DNA: TGCAGTGCTAGAGACCAGACGGGCGTGGAGCCCCAGCATTTT.

On this clonotype itself: Since a much larger clone is just one base distant, this may be a read error. V usage is TRBV9 and J usage is TRBJ2-1; D is undetermined. V was pared by 4 bases and J by 6 bases, with 11 bases between. Germline CDR1 and CDR2: SGDLS and YYNGEE. CDR3 length: 13 amino acids. The CDR3 DNA sequence: TGTGCCAGCAGCCTCCCCGGTGCCAATGAGCAGTTCTTC. Protein product: CASSLPGANEQFF. The whole variable domain, filled in from reference TRBV9 and TRBJ2-1, reads DSGVTQTPKHLITATGQRVTLRCSPRSGDLSVYWYQQSLDQGLQFLIQYYNGEERAKGNILERFSAQQFPDLHSELNLSSLELGDSALYFCASSLPGANEQFFGPGTRLTVL.

The sample holds many counts of this clonotype. The V gene is TRBV27, the J gene TRBJ1-1; the D is unclear. This CDR3 region has 13 residues. Trimming stripped 0 bases from V and 0 bases from J, with 2 bases between. Germline loops: CDR1 MNHEY, CDR2 SMNVEV (reference sequence). CDR3 coding DNA: TGTGCCAGCAGTTTATCAGTGAACACTGAAGCTTTCTTT. Protein sequence: CASSLSVNTEAFF.

This clonotype was seen at least ten times. J is TRBJ2-1 and V is TRBV4-1; 9 nucleotides match TRBD2. V gave up 5 bases and J gave up 9 bases; unmatched junction bases: 14. This CDR3 comprises 16 residues. Germline V lookup: CDR1 MGHRA, CDR2 YSYEKL. The CDR3 DNA reads as TGCGCCAGCAGCGGACCGGGACTAGCAACGCGGGGTGAGCAGTTCTTC. Residues: CASSGPGLATRGEQFF.